This TCR beta chain is drawn from a study of T-cell reconstitution after alpha-beta-depleted transplantation in children (TCRdb year 2016). The study in broad terms: The study quantitatively tracked T-cell immune reconstitution after TCRalphabeta/CD19-depleted allogeneic hematopoietic cell transplantation in children using TCR repertoire profiling. The investigation overall reported the following: Over the following months the frequencies of hyperexpanded clones went down, and after one year T-cell counts and TCRbeta diversity were mostly credited to newly produced T cells. In some patients, the high TCRbeta diversity seen at day 60 was put down to recipient T cells and intrathymic progenitors that had survived conditioning. About two months after transplant, the apparently early recovery of alphabetaT-cell counts reportedly depended on just several hundred clones that had expanded rapidly and came from non-depleted graft cells.

The library was built by means of PCR. These reads were obtained on an Illumina HiSeq 2500. TCR libraries were prepared with molecular barcoding, using unique molecular identifiers to normalize TCRbeta repertoire quantification. TCRdb reran the public reads through fastp at Q25 and MiXCR, keeping productive beta chains. Duplicate CDR3 protein sequences are folded into a single record with the most common DNA and genes. For this sample there are around 80,000 distinct CDR3 sequences; over 15% appear just once. The ten largest clones capture about 47% of the sample. V and J are trimmed by 3 bases and 3 bases, and the gene matches miss 9 bases of the junction. Via the germline V gene (reference sequence), CDR1 is LNHDA and CDR2 SQIVND. The cysteine opens and the phenylalanine closes a CDR3 of 17 amino acids. This entry keeps only the CDR3 DNA: 51 bases, framed from base 1. The sample's treatment or condition label is to be understood as: allogeneic hematopoietic cell transplantation with graft depleted of TCRalphabeta T cells and CD19 B cells. Transplant recipients were children who received TCRalphabeta/CD19-depleted allogeneic hematopoietic cell grafts.

The table lists this clonotype with many counts. This receptor's antigen is unknown. Nothing much larger sits one base from this clone, and base qualities are not available. The sequenced sample was PBMCs, mostly from graft donor cells, obtained 360 days after TCRalphabeta/CD19-depleted stem cell transplant. The receptor was isolated from a male patient between 2 and 10 years old who had a stem cell transplant for acute lymphoblastic leukemia, so the T cells may come from the graft donor. The rearranged segments are TRBV19 and TRBJ2-1; 9 bases in the middle match TRBD2. The DNA is TGTGCCAGTAGTATGAAGTTGACTAGCGGCTTCTACAATGAGCAGTTCTTC. Translated, this is CASSMKLTSGFYNEQFF.